These 10 T cell receptor beta chains originate from one sample sequenced in a study of blood T cell repertoires in COVID-19. Here immunoSEQ multiplex PCR was the method, and the copy in TCRdb shows in-frame clones only, minus some. The table has 350,000 or so clones, around 88% seen once. The sample taken for sequencing was peripheral blood. Receptors originate from a young woman with COVID-19, enrolled during active disease.

This sequence joins TRBV6-4 and TRBJ2-3; D may be TRBD2 (6 bases). Germline V gene lookup returns CDR1 MRHNA and CDR2 SNTAGT. V lost 6 bases and J 5 bases, leaving 12 bases between the germline ends. The CDR3 runs to 13 residues. This CDR3 reads CASSRESQDTQYF. CDR3 bases: TGTGCCAGCAGCCGGGAGTCTCAAGATACGCAGTATTTT.

This chain connects TRBV19 to TRBJ1-1; D not resolved. Germline V gene sequence: CDR1 LNHDA, CDR2 SQIVND (reference sequence). CDR3 length: 15 residues. V lost 5 bases and J lost 2, with 15 bases in between. CDR3 protein: CASSAFTDPNTEAFF. CDR3 in DNA: TGTGCCAGTAGTGCCTTTACAGATCCCAACACTGAAGCTTTCTTT.

The gene calls are TRBV7-9 and TRBJ2-3; D not certain. The CDR3 loop spans 15 amino acids. V was pared by 3 bases and J by 3 bases, with 13 bases between. The germline V gene encodes CDR1 SEHNR and CDR2 FQNEAQ (reference sequence). This CDR3 is CASSFWNGRTDTQYF. In DNA form, the CDR3 reads TGTGCCAGCAGCTTTTGGAACGGCAGGACAGATACGCAGTATTTT.

The chain has TRBV3-1 (or the pseudogene TRBV3-2) and TRBJ1-6, with 7 bases aligning to TRBD1. CDR3 length: 14 residues. Unmatched junction bases numbered 9, after V lost 6 bases and J lost 10 bases. Germline V lookup: CDR1 LGHDT, CDR2 YNNKEL (reference sequence). The CDR3: CASRLSTGDSPLHF. DNA of the CDR3: TGTGCCAGCAGGCTTAGTACAGGGGACTCACCCCTCCACTTT.

The chain carries TRBV19 and TRBJ1-2; D perhaps matches TRBD1 (5 bases). This CDR3 is built from 12 residues. The germline V and J ends were trimmed by 7 bases and 5 bases, with 11 bases remaining between them. CDR1 and CDR2 from the germline V gene are LNHDA and SQIVND (reference sequence). CDR3 coding DNA: TGTGCCAGTAACCGTCAGGGATATGGCTACACCTTC. Translation: CASNRQGYGYTF.

This chain uses TRBV4-3 with TRBJ2-3; 11 positions agree with TRBD2. After removal of 3 bases from V and 1 base from J, the junction contained 9 bases not matched to a gene. The CDR3 covers 18 residues. The V gene's germline CDR1 is LGHNA and CDR2 YSLEER. DNA of the CDR3: TGCGCCAGCAGCCAGGTATATGAGACTAGCGGGGGCACAGATACGCAGTATTTT. Its protein is CASSQVYETSGGTDTQYF.

This chain links TRBV5-6 with TRBJ2-5; tentatively, D is TRBD2 (6 bases). The germline V gene encodes CDR1 SGHDT and CDR2 YYEEEE. This CDR3 contains 13 residues. Trimming left V 6 bases short and J 5 bases short, with 14 bases between. CDR3 in DNA: TGTGCCAGCAACCCCGCGGGGCGGGAGACCCAGTACTTC. Translation gives CASNPAGRETQYF.

The chain couples TRBV6-5 to TRBJ2-5; 9 bases line up with TRBD1. This CDR3 is built from 13 residues. Germline CDR1 and CDR2: MNHEY and SVGAGI. V was pared by 6 bases and J by 5 bases, with 4 bases of the junction left unmatched. The CDR3 sequence is CASSKDRGETQYF. The CDR3 nucleotides read TGTGCCAGCAGCAAGGACAGGGGTGAGACCCAGTACTTC.

The table lists this clone with a count of one. The junction departs from the called germline gene at one end, perhaps through a read error. The chain has TRBV7-7 and TRBJ2-1; the match to TRBD2 covers 9 bases. Germline V gene sequence: CDR1 SSHAT, CDR2 FNYEAQ (reference sequence). This CDR3 contains 16 residues. This CDR3 is CASSLRAGGSYNEQFF. The CDR3 bases are TGTGCTAGCAGCTTAAGAGCGGGGGGCTCCTACAATGAGCAGTTCTTC. The complete variable domain, with remaining parts taken from reference TRBV7-7 and TRBJ2-1, reads GAGVSQSPRYKVTKRGQDVTLRCDPISSHATLYWYQQALGQGPEFLTYFNYEAQPDKSGLPSDRFSAERPEGSISTLTIQRTEQRDSAMYRCASSLRAGGSYNEQFFGPGTRLTVL.

The genes are TRBV19 and TRBJ1-1; D is ambiguous. CDR3 length: 12 amino acids. Per germline, CDR1 LNHDA and CDR2 SQIVND (reference sequence). V dropped 3 bases and J dropped 5 bases, with 7 bases sitting between them. Here the CDR3 DNA reads TGTGCCAGTAGTATCGAAGCGACTGAAGCTTTCTTT. This translates into CASSIEATEAFF.